These 6 T cell receptor beta chains were all obtained from the same sample, sequenced in a study of shared clonotypes between healthy human individuals. Repertoires were generated with immunoSEQ multiplex PCR, while TCRdb's copy carries only in-frame clones and drops some. Among millions of clones listed, approximately 95% were seen once. Specimen: naive CD4+ T cells from PBMCs. Subset of the sample: CD45RA+ positively selected. The receptors here all came from a man between 18 and 29 years old in good health. Some clones in this sample may be carry-over from other donors' samples.

DNA for the CDR3: TGCGCCAGCAGCCCGACGACTAGCGCCAACTACGAGCAGTACTTC. It specifies CASSPTTSANYEQYF. This rearrangement joins TRBV4-1 to TRBJ2-7, with 8 positions matching TRBD2. Germline CDR1 MGHRA, CDR2 YSYEKL. J lost 3 bases, V lost 4 bases, and 8 bases had no gene match. This CDR3 region has 15 residues.

This chain links TRBV7-3 with TRBJ1-1, with a possible D match to TRBD1 (6 bases). CDR1 is SGHTA and CDR2 is FQGTGA in the germline V gene. Deletions cut 2 bases from V and 3 bases from J, with 13 bases between. This CDR3 has 15 amino acids. The CDR3 region is CASSLLGGSDTEAFF. In DNA, the CDR3 is TGTGCCAGCAGCTTATTGGGGGGCAGCGACACTGAAGCTTTCTTT.

The V and J genes are TRBV10-2 and TRBJ2-1, with 7 nucleotides matching TRBD2. With V trimmed by 2 bases and J by 9 bases, 1 base remained unmatched. This CDR3 has 12 amino acids. Per germline, CDR1 WSHSY and CDR2 SAAADI. The CDR3 here is CASSEGRVEQFF. The CDR3 nucleotides are TGCGCCAGCAGTGAGGGGAGGGTTGAGCAGTTCTTC.

This sequence joins TRBV29-1 and TRBJ2-3; D is possibly TRBD1 or TRBD2 (5 bases each). Germline CDR1 is SQVTM and CDR2 is ANQGSEA. V was pared by 7 bases and J by 4 bases, with 18 bases between. The CDR3 is 14 amino acids. CDR3 nucleotide sequence: TGCAGCGCCCGGGGCCGAGCTGCATCAGATACGCAGTATTTT. Translation: CSARGRAASDTQYF.

The gene calls are TRBV7-3 and TRBJ2-5; perhaps TRBD1 as D (6 bases). This CDR3 contains 16 residues. Trimming left V 5 bases short and J 1 base short, with 17 bases between. Germline CDR1 and CDR2: SGHTA and FQGTGA. CDR3 region: CASSPRAGASQETQYF. Written as DNA, the CDR3 is TGTGCCAGCAGCCCCCGGGCAGGGGCATCCCAAGAGACCCAGTACTTC.

This rearrangement joins TRBV4-2 to TRBJ2-1; tentatively, D is TRBD2 (5 bases). This CDR3 contains 14 residues. Germline CDR1 is LGHNA and CDR2 is YNFKEQ. V was clipped by 0 bases and J by 7 bases, with 10 bases between them. The CDR3 bases are TGTGCCAGCAGCCAAGAGGAAACTAGAAATGAGCAGTTCTTC. Translation: CASSQEETRNEQFF.